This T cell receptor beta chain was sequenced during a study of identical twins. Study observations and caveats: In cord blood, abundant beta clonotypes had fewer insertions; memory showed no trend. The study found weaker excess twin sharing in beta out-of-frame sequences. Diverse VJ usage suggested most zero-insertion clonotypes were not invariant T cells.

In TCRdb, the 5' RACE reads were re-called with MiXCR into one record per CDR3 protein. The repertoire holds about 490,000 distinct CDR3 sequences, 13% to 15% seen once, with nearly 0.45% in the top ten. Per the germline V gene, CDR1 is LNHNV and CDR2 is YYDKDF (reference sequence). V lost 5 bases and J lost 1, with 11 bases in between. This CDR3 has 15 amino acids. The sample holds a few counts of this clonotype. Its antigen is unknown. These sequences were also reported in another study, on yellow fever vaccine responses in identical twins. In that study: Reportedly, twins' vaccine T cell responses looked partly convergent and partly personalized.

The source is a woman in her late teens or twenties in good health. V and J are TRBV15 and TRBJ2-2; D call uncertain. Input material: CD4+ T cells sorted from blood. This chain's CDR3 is CATSAELGNTGELFF. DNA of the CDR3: TGTGCCACCAGCGCGGAACTCGGGAACACCGGGGAGCTGTTTTTT.